The 22 T cell receptor beta chains reported below all come from one sample, sequenced in a study of T cell responses to AZD1222 COVID-19 vaccine. TCRdb's table, derived via immunoSEQ multiplex PCR, lists solely in-frame clones and lacks some. The sample lists about 81,000 clones, roughly 88% occurring once. The material was peripheral blood, obtained 28 days after the second AZD1222 dose. The receptors were sampled from an adult who received the AZD1222 COVID-19 vaccine.

The V and J genes are TRBV7-9 and TRBJ1-2; TRBD1 agrees at 11 bases. J lost 4 bases, V lost 5 bases, and 3 bases had no gene match. The CDR3 is made up of 14 amino acids. Germline V gene sequence: CDR1 SEHNR, CDR2 FQNEAQ (reference sequence). CDR3 protein: CASSPGTGGYGYTF. CDR3 DNA sequence: TGTGCCAGCAGCCCCGGGACAGGGGGCTATGGCTACACCTTC.

This chain joins TRBV19 and TRBJ1-1, with 7 positions matching TRBD1. Germline V gene data show CDR1 as LNHDA and CDR2 as SQIVND (reference sequence). The ends lost 2 bases at V and 1 base at J; junction bases unmatched: 4. The CDR3 spans 15 residues. The DNA of the CDR3 is TGTGCCAGTAGTATATTAGGACAGGAGAACACTGAAGCTTTCTTT. Translating it yields CASSILGQENTEAFF.

This clone was detected a few times. The same CDR3 also results from other DNA sequences found in this sample. The genes are TRBV7-2 and TRBJ1-1; TRBD1 matches 7 bases. CDR1 is SGHTA and CDR2 is FQGNSA in the germline V gene. This CDR3 spans 15 amino acids. V lost 1 base to trimming and J lost 1 base; unmatched junction nucleotides: 3. The CDR3 sequence is CASSLVGQTNTEAFF. For the CDR3, the DNA is TGTGCCAGCAGCTTAGTGGGACAGACGAACACTGAAGCTTTCTTT.

The rearrangement uses TRBV5-4 and TRBJ1-2, with D possibly being TRBD1 (5 bases). The CDR3 is made up of 14 amino acids. V was clipped by 3 bases and J by 0 bases, with 9 bases between them. Germline CDR1 and CDR2: SGHNT and YYREEE (reference sequence). The CDR3 reads CASSSQGPNYGYTF. The CDR3, as DNA: TGTGCCAGCAGCTCGCAGGGACCTAACTATGGCTACACCTTC.

This chain links TRBV9 with TRBJ1-2, with 7 bases aligning to TRBD1. After removal of 4 bases from V and 7 bases from J, the junction contained 7 bases not matched to a gene. The CDR3 covers 13 residues. Looked up from germline, CDR1 is SGDLS and CDR2 is YYNGEE. As DNA, the CDR3 is TGTGCCAGCAGCCAGGACAGGCTTCCTGGCTACACCTTC. It translates to CASSQDRLPGYTF. The full variable domain, with the rest looked up from reference TRBV9 and TRBJ1-2, is DSGVTQTPKHLITATGQRVTLRCSPRSGDLSVYWYQQSLDQGLQFLIQYYNGEERAKGNILERFSAQQFPDLHSELNLSSLELGDSALYFCASSQDRLPGYTFGSGTRLTVV.

J is TRBJ1-1 and V is TRBV30; the D gene is possibly TRBD1 (6 bases). Germline V CDR1 and CDR2: GTSNPN, SVGIG (reference sequence). The CDR3 has 13 residues. V lost 0 bases to trimming and J lost 1 base, with 6 bases between them. The CDR3 region has the DNA TGTGCCTGGAGTGTAGGGGGGAACACTGAAGCTTTCTTT. Translating it yields CAWSVGGNTEAFF. Complete variable domain (other parts from reference TRBV30 and TRBJ1-1): SQTIHQWPATLVQPVGSPLSLECTVEGTSNPNLYWYRQAAGRGLQLLFYSVGIGQISSEVPQNLSASRPQDRQFILSSKKLLLSDSGFYLCAWSVGGNTEAFFGQGTRLTVV.

The chain couples TRBV18 to TRBJ2-5; TRBD2 is a possible D gene (5 bases). Trimming stripped 3 bases from V and 3 bases from J, with 8 bases between. Germline V CDR1 and CDR2: KGHSH, LQKENI. This CDR3 contains 13 residues. CDR3 in DNA: TGTGCCAGCTCACCCGGACTGGAAGAGACCCAGTACTTC. Its protein product is CASSPGLEETQYF.

This chain connects TRBV19 to TRBJ2-7; tentatively, D is TRBD1 (6 bases). This CDR3 has 13 amino acids. The germline V gene encodes CDR1 LNHDA and CDR2 SQIVND (reference sequence). V was shortened by 5 bases and J by 2 bases, with 10 bases between the two germline ends. CDR3 coding DNA: TGTGCCAGTAGTCCCGGGACAACCTACGAGCAGTACTTC. It specifies CASSPGTTYEQYF.

A single count supports this clone. The chain employs TRBV5-5 and TRBJ2-6, with D possibly matching TRBD1 (5 bases). There are 15 residues in the CDR3. The germline CDR1 and CDR2 sequences are SGHKS and YYEKEE (reference sequence). V was shortened by 3 bases and J by 4 bases, with 11 bases between the two germline ends. CDR3 nucleotides: TGTGCCAGCAGCTCGCCAGGGTCCGGGGCCAACGTCCTGACTTTC. It codes for CASSSPGSGANVLTF.

This rearrangement joins TRBV7-2 to TRBJ1-5, with TRBD1 as a possible D gene (5 bases). Germline CDR1 and CDR2: SGHTA and FQGNSA. V was pared by 6 bases and J by 5 bases, with 11 bases between. The CDR3 has 13 amino acids. The CDR3 reads CASRAGEYQPQHF. The CDR3 bases are TGTGCCAGCAGGGCGGGGGAATATCAGCCCCAGCATTTT.

The chain is built from TRBV21-1 and TRBJ1-2; no check of the table's D call, TRBD1, against the DNA was made. TRBV21-1 represents a pseudogene. This CDR3 has 13 amino acids. CDR3 nucleotide sequence: TGTGCCAGCAGCAAACTAACAGGGAATGGCTACACCTTC. This encodes CASSKLTGNGYTF.

There are a few counts of this clone. J is TRBJ2-3 and V is TRBV5-1, with 11 bases that match TRBD1. The germline V gene has CDR1 SGHRS and CDR2 YFSETQ. The trim removed 0 bases at V and 2 bases at J, leaving 11 bases unmatched. This CDR3 spans 19 amino acids. In DNA form, the CDR3 reads TGCGCCAGCAGCTTGGGGACAGGGGGCGATTTTTTCGCCACAGATACGCAGTATTTT. Its protein product is CASSLGTGGDFFATDTQYF.

This clone showed up just once. V is TRBV7-9 and J is TRBJ2-1; perhaps TRBD2 as D (5 bases). This CDR3 spans 16 amino acids. V dropped 2 bases and J dropped 3 bases, with 14 bases sitting between them. From germline, CDR1 is SEHNR and CDR2 FQNEAQ (reference sequence). The CDR3 is CASSLKLERSYNEQFF. CDR3 DNA sequence: TGTGCCAGCAGCTTAAAACTAGAGCGGAGCTACAATGAGCAGTTCTTC.

The chain carries TRBV6-1 and TRBJ1-1, with 9 bases matching TRBD1. Losses at the gene ends were 3 bases for V and 4 bases for J; bases not matched to a gene: 3. CDR1 and CDR2 from the germline V gene are MNHNS and SASEGT. This CDR3 is built from 14 residues. In nucleotides, the CDR3 is TGTGCCAGCAGTGATAACAGGGGGCTCACTGAAGCTTTCTTT. Translation gives CASSDNRGLTEAFF.

The chain uses TRBV2 and TRBJ1-6; D is undetermined. CDR1 is SNHLY and CDR2 is FYNNEI in the germline V gene. The CDR3 spans 13 residues. V was clipped by 7 bases and J by 9 bases, with 13 bases between them. The CDR3, as DNA: TGTGCCAGCATCCTCGAGGGTATTTCACCCCTCCACTTT. Translating it yields CASILEGISPLHF.

V gene TRBV9 combines with J gene TRBJ2-1, with 9 bases matching TRBD2. V was pared by 3 bases and J by 10 bases, with 5 bases of the junction left unmatched. This CDR3 comprises 13 residues. Germline V lookup: CDR1 SGDLS, CDR2 YYNGEE. The CDR3 DNA is TGTGCCAGCAGCGAGGGGACTAGCCACGAGCAGTTCTTC. Protein sequence: CASSEGTSHEQFF.

The V call is TRBV6-6, the J call TRBJ1-4; maybe TRBD1 (6 bases). CDR3 length: 15 amino acids. Germline values: CDR1 MNHNY, CDR2 SVGAGI (reference sequence). Trimming removed 7 bases from V and 7 bases from J, with 19 bases in between. DNA of the CDR3: TGTGCCAGCAACTCGCCGGGGGCGCCGCTTGAAAAACTGTTTTTT. Residues: CASNSPGAPLEKLFF.

Many counts were recorded for this clone. V is TRBV7-9 and J is TRBJ1-5; D unresolved. Germline CDR1 reads SEHNR; CDR2 reads FQNEAQ (reference sequence). Trimming pared 1 base from V and 6 bases from J, leaving 16 bases between. The CDR3 contains 16 residues. The CDR3 protein is CASSLGGLGISQPQHF. CDR3 nucleotides: TGTGCCAGCAGCTTAGGAGGATTGGGAATTTCTCAGCCCCAGCATTTT.

This chain links TRBV7-6 with TRBJ2-1, with D perhaps TRBD1 or TRBD2 (6 bases each). Trimming pared 5 bases from V and 4 bases from J, leaving 21 bases between. The CDR3 runs to 17 residues. The germline V gene has CDR1 SGHVS and CDR2 FNYEAQ. The CDR3 loop is CASSLGTLDSGYNEQFF. DNA of the CDR3: TGTGCCAGCAGCCTCGGGACGCTGGACAGCGGGTACAATGAGCAGTTCTTC.

This chain links TRBV5-8 with TRBJ1-3; D gene uncertain. CDR1 and CDR2 (germline): SGHTS, YDEGEE. The CDR3 runs to 15 residues. With 4 bases removed from V and 0 bases from J, the gap between germline ends came to 11 bases. The CDR3 DNA reads TGTGCCAGCAGCCCCCTCGGGGACTCTGGAAACACCATATATTTT. Protein product: CASSPLGDSGNTIYF.

This clone showed up just once. J is TRBJ1-4 and V is TRBV7-9, with D uncertain. Germline lookup yields CDR1 SEHNR and CDR2 FQNEAQ (reference sequence). The CDR3 runs 15 residues. Trimming left V 2 bases short and J 2 bases short, with 9 bases between. CDR3 sequence reads: CASSLQPGTNEKLFF. The CDR3 region has the DNA TGTGCCAGCAGCTTACAACCGGGTACTAATGAAAAACTGTTTTTT. The full variable domain, in which reference TRBV7-9 and TRBJ1-4 provide the parts outside the CDR3, is DTGVSQNPRHKITKRGQNVTFRCDPISEHNRLYWYRQTLGQGPEFLTYFQNEAQLEKSRLLSDRFSAERPKGSFSTLEIQRTEQGDSAMYLCASSLQPGTNEKLFFGSGTQLSVL.

This clone was found once. The chain uses TRBV9 and TRBJ1-4; D is ambiguous. V gave up 4 bases and J gave up 8 bases, with 12 bases separating them. The CDR3 sequence is 13 residues long. CDR1 and CDR2 from the germline V gene are SGDLS and YYNGEE. The CDR3 loop reads CASSTRWGEKLFF. CDR3 sequence (DNA): TGTGCCAGCAGCACCCGATGGGGAGAAAAACTGTTTTTT.